The sequence of this T cell receptor beta chain was determined in a study of T cell responses to AZD1222 COVID-19 vaccine. Study-wide points: Clonal diversity was possibly underestimated; the donors were predominantly white British and more often female.

The CDR3 length is 14 residues. Trimming stripped 6 bases from V and 6 bases from J, with 15 bases between. The germline CDR1 and CDR2 sequences are MDHEN and SYDVKM. Produced via immunoSEQ multiplex PCR; TCRdb's table is partial and in-frame only. The sample carries roughly 130,000 clones, around nine tenths recorded once. Note on this clone: Its specificity is not known.

The material sequenced was peripheral blood, taken on day 0 of AZD1222 vaccination. This receptor was obtained from an adult in good health. This rearrangement joins TRBV28 to TRBJ1-5, with a weak D call TRBD1 (6 bases). CDR3: CASSIAGDAQPQHF. CDR3 bases: TGTGCCAGCAGCATCGCAGGGGATGCTCAGCCCCAGCATTTT.